A selection of T cell receptor beta chains follows, all from one sample in a study of identical twins. TCRdb redid the calling of the 5' RACE reads with MiXCR, one entry per CDR3 protein. Counted here are 500,000 or so distinct CDR3 sequences, 12% to 15% occurring once; the ten biggest clones make up about 0.52%. This sample was shared with a second study, whose subject was yellow fever vaccine responses in identical twins.

The material sequenced was CD4+ T cells sorted from blood. The receptor source for this set is a woman aged 18-29 years in good health. CDR3s leave out the opening cysteine and the closing phenylalanine or tryptophan. Each record gives: V gene, J gene, CDR3 protein.

TRBV15	TRBJ2-7	ATSSDRDGDSYEQY
TRBV18	TRBJ2-5	ASSQLGQKETQY
TRBV5-1	TRBJ2-7	ASSLDGLATYEQY
TRBV4-2	TRBJ2-3	ASSHPSVDTQY
TRBV4-3	TRBJ2-1	ASSQDLLGLAAYNEQF
TRBV2	TRBJ2-2	ASNRRAGTGELF
TRBV27	TRBJ2-7	ASSRTGEYPTYEQY
TRBV28	TRBJ2-3	ASSLSRAEAADTQY
TRBV6-1	TRBJ2-7	ASRPSGSYEQY
TRBV6-1	TRBJ2-3	ASSRDRVDTQY
TRBV20-1	TRBJ2-1	SAQQGPSSYNEQF
TRBV21-1	TRBJ1-2	ASSKVRADSNYGYT
TRBV3-1	TRBJ1-5	ASSQGDREGQPQH
TRBV7-2	TRBJ2-7	ASSLELAANYEQY
TRBV10-3	TRBJ2-3	AISGTSGRTDTQY
TRBV4-3	TRBJ2-3	ASSQEGPASSTDTQY
TRBV9	TRBJ1-5	ASSVGTKTNQPQH
TRBV29-1	TRBJ2-1	SVEGTRSSYNEQF
TRBV20-1	TRBJ2-3	SASGGGGYTDTQY
TRBV7-2	TRBJ2-7	ASSLVGSNEQY
TRBV11-3	TRBJ2-7	ASSLGPIYEQY
TRBV2	TRBJ2-7	ASNGAGVYEQY
TRBV30	TRBJ2-1	AWSVGRSEQF
TRBV5-1	TRBJ1-1	ASSQERQGTEAF
TRBV20-1	TRBJ2-3	SARLVATDTQY
TRBV4-3	TRBJ1-1	ASSRSASGDTEAF
TRBV20-1	TRBJ1-5	SARDFQGFGNQPQH
TRBV20-1	TRBJ2-5	SAIYLGVQETQY
TRBV30	TRBJ2-7	AWSSTHFYEQY
TRBV3-1	TRBJ1-5	ASSRQSQADNSNQPQH
TRBV5-1	TRBJ2-3	ASSLAPGTDTQY
TRBV20-1	TRBJ2-7	SARGTPGGEQY
TRBV20-1	TRBJ2-7	SARPPWEDEQY
TRBV29-1	TRBJ2-3	SVVLAADTQY
TRBV20-1	TRBJ2-2	SAEGLAGGPTGELF
TRBV6-1	TRBJ2-7	ASNTRAQKFYEQY